Sequencing of this T cell receptor (beta chain) was carried out in a study of blood T cell repertoires in COVID-19. On the study more broadly: Specimens from acute and convalescent COVID-19 originated in the United States, Italy and Spain.

Per the germline V gene, CDR1 is GTSNPN and CDR2 is SVGIG (reference sequence). This CDR3 is 14 amino acids long. Trimming left V 2 bases short and J 1 base short, with 10 bases between. Authors' analysis steps: Scientists estimated how many nucleated cells there were by amplifying reference gene primers. Only in-frame clones appear in the TCRdb table, and some are missing; sequencing was by immunoSEQ multiplex PCR. V and J calls and clone size are as listed in that table; D and trimming were resolved from the DNA. The sample shows some 160,000 clones, more than 75% of them seen only once. Seattle patient enrollment occurred during active infection, with longitudinal follow-up thereafter. This clone appeared a single time.

This sequence joins TRBV30 and TRBJ2-3; TRBD2 is a possible D gene (5 bases). Sequences were obtained from peripheral blood. This receptor was identified in a young man with COVID-19, enrolled during active disease. The CDR3, as DNA: TGTGCCTGGAGTTCTAGAGCGGGCACAGATACGCAGTATTTT. As protein: CAWSSRAGTDTQYF.